The 18 T cell receptor beta chains reported below all come from one sample, sequenced in a study of blood T cell repertoires in COVID-19. Assay used: immunoSEQ multiplex PCR; TCRdb lists only in-frame clones, some missing. The table lists around 300,000 clones, about 83% of them singletons, with 3% in the top ten. The sample taken for sequencing was peripheral blood. These receptors were taken from a young man with active or convalescent COVID-19.

V is TRBV6-5 and J is TRBJ2-3; a possible D gene is TRBD1 (7 bases). V lost 2 bases and J lost 1, with 13 bases in between. CDR3 length: 16 amino acids. Germline V CDR1 and CDR2: MNHEY, SVGAGI. The CDR3 is CASSYGGQRGTDTQYF. The CDR3 bases are TGTGCCAGCAGTTACGGGGGACAGCGGGGCACAGATACGCAGTATTTT.

The chain joins TRBV16 to TRBJ2-7, with TRBD1 matching 7 bases. The CDR3 is 14 residues long. Germline lookup yields CDR1 KGHSY and CDR2 FQNENV. With V trimmed by 0 bases and J by 4 bases, 3 bases remained unmatched. The CDR3 nucleotides are TGTGCCAGCAGCCAATCGACAGGGATTTACGAGCAGTACTTC. Residues: CASSQSTGIYEQYF.

V gene TRBV12-5 combines with J gene TRBJ2-7; TRBD1 is a possible D gene (6 bases). The V gene lost 7 bases and the J gene lost 3 bases, with 25 bases spanning the gap. This CDR3 is 17 amino acids long. Germline CDR1 is LGHNT and CDR2 is FRNRAP. CDR3 nucleotide sequence: TGTGCTAGTGCCGAGGGGACAAAGCCGATTTGGGGCTACGAGCAGTACTTC. This translates into CASAEGTKPIWGYEQYF.

This clone was observed a handful of times. The V and J genes are TRBV6-1 and TRBJ1-6, with a weak D call TRBD1 (5 bases). The V and J ends lost 3 bases and 9 bases respectively, with 18 bases between them. Germline lookup yields CDR1 MNHNS and CDR2 SASEGT. The CDR3 is 16 amino acids. This CDR3 reads CASSERTREPFSPLHF. The CDR3, as DNA: TGTGCCAGCAGTGAGAGAACCAGGGAACCCTTTTCACCCCTCCACTTT.

The gene calls are TRBV19 and TRBJ2-1; 9 bases map to TRBD1. The germline CDR1 and CDR2 sequences are LNHDA and SQIVND (reference sequence). The V segment lost 6 bases and the J segment 4 bases; nucleotides outside the gene matches: 7. The CDR3 extends over 15 amino acids. The CDR3 sequence is CASRGDRDRYNEQFF. The CDR3 DNA reads as TGTGCCAGTAGGGGGGACAGGGATCGTTACAATGAGCAGTTCTTC.

This sequence joins TRBV2 and TRBJ1-1; no definite D call. This CDR3 spans 12 amino acids. Deletions cut 4 bases from V and 8 bases from J, with 11 bases between. The V gene's germline CDR1 is SNHLY and CDR2 FYNNEI. In DNA, the CDR3 is TGTGCCAGCAGTGTGGTGGACTGGGAAGCTTTCTTT. Protein product: CASSVVDWEAFF. Based on the CDR3 plus reference TRBV2 and TRBJ1-1, the full variable domain is EPEVTQTPSHQVTQMGQEVILRCVPISNHLYFYWYRQILGQKVEFLVSFYNNEISEKSEIFDDQFSVERPDGSNFTLKIRSTKLEDSAMYFCASSVVDWEAFFGQGTRLTVV.

There are a few counts of this clone. The V gene is TRBV6-6, the J gene TRBJ2-2; D not certain. This CDR3 has 14 amino acids. V lost 7 bases and J 7 bases, leaving 16 bases between the germline ends. Germline CDR1 MNHNY, CDR2 SVGAGI (reference sequence). CDR3 in DNA: TGTGCCAGCACCGAACAGACCACGAGCGGGGAGCTGTTTTTT. Translated, it gives CASTEQTTSGELFF.

This rearrangement joins TRBV7-8 to TRBJ1-2; a weak D match, TRBD1 (6 bases). Trimming stripped 1 base from V and 7 bases from J, with 22 bases between. Germline V gene sequence: CDR1 SGHVS, CDR2 FQNEAQ. The CDR3 consists of 17 residues. The CDR3 is CASSLVPWTVTGVGYTF. Here the CDR3 DNA reads TGTGCCAGCAGCTTAGTCCCTTGGACAGTCACTGGCGTTGGCTACACCTTC.

The chain is built from TRBV19 and TRBJ1-5, with D maybe TRBD1 (5 bases). In germline, CDR1 is LNHDA, CDR2 SQIVND (reference sequence). V gave up 5 bases and J gave up 6 bases, with 11 bases separating them. The CDR3 has 13 amino acids. Written as DNA, the CDR3 is TGTGCCAGTAGTGTCAGGGAGGGTCAGCCCCAGCATTTT. This sequence encodes CASSVREGQPQHF.

J is TRBJ2-7 and V is TRBV14; TRBD1 aligns across 9 bases. Germline V CDR1 and CDR2: SGHDN, FVKESK. V shed 5 bases, J shed 6 bases, and the junction held 5 bases outside the gene matches. The CDR3 consists of 13 residues. Here the CDR3 DNA reads TGTGCCAGCAGCTCCGGGACAGGGACCGAGCAGTACTTC. It encodes CASSSGTGTEQYF. Full variable domain (outside the CDR3, taken from reference TRBV14 and TRBJ2-7): EAGVTQFPSHSVIEKGQTVTLRCDPISGHDNLYWYRRVMGKEIKFLLHFVKESKQDESGMPNNRFLAERTGGTYSTLKVQPAELEDSGVYFCASSSGTGTEQYFGPGTRLTVT.

The chain recombines TRBV11-3 with TRBJ2-2, with a weak D call TRBD1 (6 bases). The ends were cut back, 0 bases at V and 11 bases at J, with 10 bases in the middle. The CDR3 has 13 amino acids. Germline values: CDR1 SGHNT, CDR2 YENEEA. Here the CDR3 DNA reads TGTGCCAGCAGCTTAGATTTACAGGGCGAGCTGTTTTTT. It yields the protein CASSLDLQGELFF. Combining the CDR3 with reference TRBV11-3 and TRBJ2-2 gives the whole variable domain EAGVVQSPRYKIIEKKQPVAFWCNPISGHNTLYWYLQNLGQGPELLIRYENEEAVDDSQLPKDRFSAERLKGVDSTLKIQPAELGDSAVYLCASSLDLQGELFFGEGSRLTVL.

This clone was seen more than once but under ten times. The chain carries TRBV19 and TRBJ2-3, with D possibly TRBD1 on 6 matching bases. Germline CDR1 is LNHDA and CDR2 is SQIVND (reference sequence). This CDR3 has 14 residues. The V gene lost 5 bases and the J gene lost 4 bases, with 13 bases spanning the gap. CDR3 nucleotide sequence: TGTGCCAGTAGTGCGCACAGGGCTGCAGATACGCAGTATTTT. As protein: CASSAHRAADTQYF.

The J gene is TRBJ1-1, the V gene TRBV5-4, with 9 bases fitting TRBD1. Germline CDR1 reads SGHNT; CDR2 reads YYREEE (reference sequence). This CDR3 region has 12 residues. The trim removed 4 bases at V and 10 bases at J, leaving 5 bases unmatched. This chain's CDR3 is CASSERQGGAFF. CDR3 bases: TGTGCCAGCAGCGAGAGACAGGGGGGAGCTTTCTTT.

V gene TRBV6-2 or TRBV6-3 combines with J gene TRBJ2-7; TRBD2 agrees at 11 bases. The germline V gene encodes CDR1 MNHEY and CDR2 SVGEGT. CDR3 length equals 16 residues. Trimming cost V 6 bases and J 4 bases; bases outside gene matches: 11. This chain's CDR3 is CASSQLTSGRGYEQYF. In DNA form, the CDR3 reads TGTGCCAGCAGCCAGCTAACTAGCGGGAGAGGTTACGAGCAGTACTTC.

The CDR3 protein is CASSQGGGQVDTQYF. The CDR3, as DNA: TGCGCCAGCAGCCAAGGAGGGGGTCAGGTCGATACGCAGTATTTT. The chain combines TRBV4-1 with TRBJ2-3; D possibly corresponds to TRBD1 (6 bases). V dropped 1 base and J dropped 6 bases, with 14 bases sitting between them. The germline V gene has CDR1 MGHRA and CDR2 YSYEKL. CDR3 size: 15 residues.

The CDR3 reads CASSLVQGTQYF. The DNA of the CDR3 is TGTGCCAGCAGCTTAGTCCAGGGGACCCAGTACTTC. This sequence joins TRBV7-2 and TRBJ2-5; a possible D gene is TRBD1 (5 bases). The CDR3 totals 12 residues. CDR1 is SGHTA and CDR2 is FQGNSA in the germline V gene. V shed 1 base and J shed 7 bases, with 7 bases lying between them. The full variable domain, with the rest looked up from reference TRBV7-2 and TRBJ2-5, is GAGVSQSPSNKVTEKGKDVELRCDPISGHTALYWYRQSLGQGLEFLIYFQGNSAPDKSGLPSDRFSAERTGGSVSTLTIQRTQQEDSAVYLCASSLVQGTQYFGPGTRLLVL.

J is TRBJ1-6 and V is TRBV7-3, with a tentative D call TRBD1 (5 bases). V shed 5 bases and J shed 5 bases, with 10 bases lying between them. Germline CDR1 SGHTA, CDR2 FQGTGA. The CDR3 is made up of 14 amino acids. In DNA form, the CDR3 reads TGTGCCAGCAGCCAGGGTTGGAATAATTCACCCCTCCACTTT. This codes for CASSQGWNNSPLHF.

The chain joins TRBV21-1 to TRBJ2-2; the table assigns TRBD2, which was not confirmed against the DNA. TRBV21-1 is recorded as a pseudogene. The CDR3 loop spans 18 amino acids. CDR3 region: CASSKLGPQRERSGELFF. The CDR3 region has the DNA TGTGCCAGCAGCAAATTGGGTCCTCAGCGGGAAAGGTCCGGGGAGCTGTTTTTT.